In its sample, the clone carrying this T cell receptor (beta chain) was seen a few times. Generated by immunoSEQ multiplex PCR, the TCRdb table keeps only in-frame clones and is missing some. The sample lists 150,000 or so clones; about nine tenths were seen once. Looked up from germline, CDR1 is GTSNPN and CDR2 is SVGIG (reference sequence). The CDR3 is 13 amino acids. V was pared by 1 base and J by 4 bases, with 11 bases between. This entry is derived from a study of blood T cell repertoires in COVID-19. The sequence was collected from a man aged 45-65 years with acute or convalescent COVID-19. The V and J genes are TRBV30 and TRBJ2-7; tentative D call: TRBD1 (5 bases). Input material: peripheral blood. CDR3 DNA sequence: TGTGCCTGGAGTGCAACAGGTTTGTACGAGCAGTACTTC. This translates into CAWSATGLYEQYF.